This T cell receptor (beta chain) derives from a study of cytomegalovirus exposure and HLA in healthy donors. Overall study findings and caveats: Across all donors, roughly uniform sequencing depth was an assumption of the presence/absence analyses. Listed as cytomegalovirus-associated were 150 to 200 TCR beta chains. CMV antigen specificity of a few CMV-associated chains was confirmed in vitro.

The CDR3 runs 16 residues. V shed 1 base and J 6 bases; nucleotides not matched to a gene: 9. The germline V gene has CDR1 SGHNT and CDR2 YENEEA. A multiplex PCR was run with 60 Vbeta primers and 13 Jbeta primers. Libraries were prepared by immunoSEQ multiplex PCR; TCRdb keeps only in-frame clonotypes and omits some of them. This sample has over 100,000 clones; roughly 70% occur once, and the top ten carry roughly 8.7%. Of note for this clone: Its antigen remains unknown.

The V call is TRBV11-3, the J call TRBJ2-1; 7 bases are shared with TRBD1. The receptor was isolated from a man aged 25 to 40 in good health and CMV-seropositive. Sequenced material: PBMCs. DNA for the CDR3: TGTGCCAGCAGCTTAGTATCCGGCGAGGGGGCCAATGAGCAGTTCTTC. Translation: CASSLVSGEGANEQFF.